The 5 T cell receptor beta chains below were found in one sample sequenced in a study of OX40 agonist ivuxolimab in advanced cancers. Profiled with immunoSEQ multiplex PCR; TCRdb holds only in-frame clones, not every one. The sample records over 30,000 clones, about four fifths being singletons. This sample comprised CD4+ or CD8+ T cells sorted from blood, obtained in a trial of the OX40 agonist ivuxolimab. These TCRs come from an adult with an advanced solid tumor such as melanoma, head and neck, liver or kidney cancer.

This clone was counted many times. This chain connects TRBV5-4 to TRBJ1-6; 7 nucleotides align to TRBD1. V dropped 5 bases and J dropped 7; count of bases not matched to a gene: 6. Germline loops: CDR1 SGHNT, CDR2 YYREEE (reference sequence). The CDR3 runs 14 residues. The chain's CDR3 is CASRRDRLNSPLHF. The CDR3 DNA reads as TGTGCCAGCAGGAGGGACAGACTGAATTCACCCCTCCACTTT. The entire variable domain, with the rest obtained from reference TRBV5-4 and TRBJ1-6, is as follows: ETGVTQSPTHLIKTRGQQVTLRCSSQSGHNTVSWYQQALGQGPQFIFQYYREEENGRGNFPPRFSGLQFPNYSSELNVNALELDDSALYLCASRRDRLNSPLHFGNGTRLTVT.

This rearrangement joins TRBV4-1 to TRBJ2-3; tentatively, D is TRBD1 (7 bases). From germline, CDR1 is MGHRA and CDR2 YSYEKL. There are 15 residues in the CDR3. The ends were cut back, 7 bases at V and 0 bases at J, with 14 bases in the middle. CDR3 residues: CASTPGGSSTDTQYF. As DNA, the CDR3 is TGCGCCAGCACACCAGGGGGGTCTAGCACAGATACGCAGTATTTT.

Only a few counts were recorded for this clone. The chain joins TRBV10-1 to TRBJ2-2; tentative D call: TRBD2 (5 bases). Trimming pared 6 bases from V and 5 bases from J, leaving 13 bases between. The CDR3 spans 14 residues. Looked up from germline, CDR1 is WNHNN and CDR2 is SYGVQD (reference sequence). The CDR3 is CASRQGLGTGELFF. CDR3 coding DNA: TGCGCCAGCAGACAAGGACTGGGTACCGGGGAGCTGTTTTTT.

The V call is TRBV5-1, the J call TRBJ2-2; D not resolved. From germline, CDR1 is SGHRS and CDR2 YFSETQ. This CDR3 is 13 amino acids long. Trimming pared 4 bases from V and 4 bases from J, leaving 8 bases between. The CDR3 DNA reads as TGCGCCAGCAGCCTCCAGTTCACCGGGGAGCTGTTTTTT. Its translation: CASSLQFTGELFF.

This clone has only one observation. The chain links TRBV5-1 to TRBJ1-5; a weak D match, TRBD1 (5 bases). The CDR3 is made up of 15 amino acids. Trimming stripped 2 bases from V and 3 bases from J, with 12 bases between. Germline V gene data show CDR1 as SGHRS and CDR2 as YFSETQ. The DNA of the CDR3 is TGCGCCAGCAGCTTTTCCCCAGGGAACAATCAGCCCCAGCATTTT. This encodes CASSFSPGNNQPQHF.